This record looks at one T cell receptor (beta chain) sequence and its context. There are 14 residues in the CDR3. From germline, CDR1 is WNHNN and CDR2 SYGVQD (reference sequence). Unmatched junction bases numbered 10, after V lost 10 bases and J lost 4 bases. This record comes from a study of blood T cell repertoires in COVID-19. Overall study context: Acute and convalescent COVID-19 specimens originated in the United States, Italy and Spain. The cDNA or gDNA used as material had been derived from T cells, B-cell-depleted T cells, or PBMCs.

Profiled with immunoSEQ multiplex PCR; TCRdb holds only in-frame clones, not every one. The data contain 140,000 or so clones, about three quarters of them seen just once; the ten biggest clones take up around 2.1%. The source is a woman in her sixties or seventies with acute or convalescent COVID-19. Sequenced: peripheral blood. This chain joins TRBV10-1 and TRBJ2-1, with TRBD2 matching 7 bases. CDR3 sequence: CATSGGLPYNEQFF. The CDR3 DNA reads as TGCGCCACCTCGGGGGGACTACCATACAATGAGCAGTTCTTC.